The rows below give T cell receptor beta chains drawn from one sample of a study of blood T cell repertoires in COVID-19. Method: immunoSEQ multiplex PCR; TCRdb's copy keeps in-frame clones and lacks some. The repertoire holds fewer than 200,000 clones, with around 85% as singletons. Sample: peripheral blood. These TCRs come from a man in his 60s who had recovered from COVID-19. CDR3s leave out the opening cysteine and the closing phenylalanine or tryptophan. D genes are given only for firm matches. The size field is filled for only some rows; it gives once, few, many or a size class.

len	v_gene	abundance	d_gene	j_gene	CDR3aa
12	TRBV10-3	NA	NA	TRBJ2-5	AISEGAGQETQY
9	TRBV30	NA	NA	TRBJ2-7	AWSTPGEQY
12	TRBV29-1	NA	TRBD1	TRBJ2-3	SVLKNQGADTQY
15	TRBV27	NA	TRBD2	TRBJ2-7	ASSLSMVAGALYEQY
15	TRBV19	NA	TRBD1	TRBJ1-2	ASSATRDRGFIYGYT
12	TRBV6-2/TRBV6-3	once	NA	TRBJ2-5	ASSFAGLVGTQY
13	TRBV19	NA	TRBD1	TRBJ1-6	ASSRGAAANSPLH
13	TRBV19	NA	NA	TRBJ1-6	ASSSGEDYNSPLH
12	TRBV10-3	NA	NA	TRBJ1-1	AISESLFPTEAF
13	TRBV10-3	once	TRBD1	TRBJ1-2	AISESTQGASGYT
13	TRBV6-2/TRBV6-3	once	TRBD1	TRBJ2-7	ASSPSGTGTYEQY
16	TRBV5-1	once	NA	TRBJ1-3	ASSLALAGGSSGNTIY
16	TRBV5-4	NA	TRBD2	TRBJ2-2	ASSFGLAGGLNTGELF
10	TRBV6-5	once	NA	TRBJ2-7	ASTAQGYEQY
14	TRBV5-1	NA	TRBD2	TRBJ2-3	ASSPSRAGGTDTQY
12	TRBV3-1/TRBV3-2	NA	TRBD1	TRBJ1-3	ASRSGGSGNTIY
15	TRBV9	NA	TRBD2	TRBJ2-3	ASSPGSSGGAEDTQY
15	TRBV7-2	NA	TRBD1	TRBJ2-2	ASSTSPTGASTGELF
11	TRBV19	NA	TRBD1	TRBJ2-7	ATGGTGPYEQY
13	TRBV11-2	NA	NA	TRBJ1-4	ASSPTATGGEKLF
13	TRBV29-1	NA	TRBD2	TRBJ2-3	SVSGRASGGDTQY